This entry concerns a single TCR beta chain. The antigen is not known. The record originates from a study of beta chain features in type 1 diabetes. With V trimmed by 8 bases and J by 10 bases, 11 bases remained unmatched. Germline V gene data show CDR1 as MNHNY and CDR2 as SVGAGI (reference sequence). The CDR3 sequence is 13 residues long. Since all of the isolated RNA was reverse transcribed, expressed TCRB transcripts were what got sequenced. Approximately 3.6 million reads was the average for naive, central memory and regulatory T cell samples. Measured with immunoSEQ multiplex PCR; TCRdb has only the in-frame clones, and not every one. The sample has hundreds of thousands of clones, about 14% seen once. Study-wide findings and caveats: Cells carrying high TCR expression could end up over-represented when cDNA is sequenced. For type 1 diabetes patients, VDJ junctions showed fewer insertions and more deletions. The study found that naive, central memory and Treg TCRB repertoires appeared more similar in patients than in healthy donors.

V is TRBV6-6 and J is TRBJ2-1, with 7 positions matching TRBD1. The material sequenced was naive CD4+ T cells from blood. The receptor was derived from a man aged 18 to 35 in good health. The CDR3 coding sequence is TGTGCCAGCTCCGGGACAGACACCGGGGAGCAGTTCTTC. This gives the protein CASSGTDTGEQFF.